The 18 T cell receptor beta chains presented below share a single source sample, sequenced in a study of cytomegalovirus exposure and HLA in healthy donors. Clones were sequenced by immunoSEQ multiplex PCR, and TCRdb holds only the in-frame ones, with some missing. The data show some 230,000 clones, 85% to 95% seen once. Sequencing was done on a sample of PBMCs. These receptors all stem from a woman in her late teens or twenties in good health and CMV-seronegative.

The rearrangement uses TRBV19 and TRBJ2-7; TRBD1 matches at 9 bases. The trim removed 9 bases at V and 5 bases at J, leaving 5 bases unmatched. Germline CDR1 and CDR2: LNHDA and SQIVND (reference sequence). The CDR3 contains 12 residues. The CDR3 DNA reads TGTGCCAGCCGGGACAGGGTCCACGAGCAGTACTTC. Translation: CASRDRVHEQYF.

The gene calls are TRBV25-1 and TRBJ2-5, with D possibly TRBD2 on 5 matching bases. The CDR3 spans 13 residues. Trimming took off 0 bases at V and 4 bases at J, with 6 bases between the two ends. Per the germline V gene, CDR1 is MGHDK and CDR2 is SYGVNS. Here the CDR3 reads CASSEYGGETQYF. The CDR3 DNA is TGTGCCAGCAGTGAATACGGAGGAGAGACCCAGTACTTC.

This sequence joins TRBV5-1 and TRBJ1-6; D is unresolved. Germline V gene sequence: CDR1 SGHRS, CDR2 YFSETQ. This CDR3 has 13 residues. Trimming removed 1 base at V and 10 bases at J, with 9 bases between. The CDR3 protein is CASSLNEFSPLHF. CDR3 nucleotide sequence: TGCGCCAGCAGCTTGAATGAGTTCTCACCCCTCCACTTT.

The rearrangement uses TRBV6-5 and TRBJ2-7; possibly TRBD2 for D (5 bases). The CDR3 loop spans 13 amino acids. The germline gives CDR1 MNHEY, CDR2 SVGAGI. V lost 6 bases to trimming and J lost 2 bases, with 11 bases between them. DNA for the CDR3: TGTGCCAGCAGGGGGAGTGGAGCCTACGAGCAGTACTTC. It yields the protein CASRGSGAYEQYF.

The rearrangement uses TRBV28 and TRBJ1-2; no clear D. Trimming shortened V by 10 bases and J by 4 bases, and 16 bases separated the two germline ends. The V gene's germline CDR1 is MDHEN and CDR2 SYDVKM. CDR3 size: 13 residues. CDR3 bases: TGTGCCACATTTTCCGGGGATGGCTATGGCTACACCTTC. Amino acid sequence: CATFSGDGYGYTF.

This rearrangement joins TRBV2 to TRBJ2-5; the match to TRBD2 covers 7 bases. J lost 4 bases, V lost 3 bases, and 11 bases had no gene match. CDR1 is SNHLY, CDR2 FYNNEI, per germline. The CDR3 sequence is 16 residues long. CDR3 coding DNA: TGTGCCAGCAGTGAGGGAGGGGAGGGTTTCCGAGAGACCCAGTACTTC. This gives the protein CASSEGGEGFRETQYF. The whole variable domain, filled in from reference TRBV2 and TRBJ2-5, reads EPEVTQTPSHQVTQMGQEVILRCVPISNHLYFYWYRQILGQKVEFLVSFYNNEISEKSEIFDDQFSVERPDGSNFTLKIRSTKLEDSAMYFCASSEGGEGFRETQYFGPGTRLLVL.

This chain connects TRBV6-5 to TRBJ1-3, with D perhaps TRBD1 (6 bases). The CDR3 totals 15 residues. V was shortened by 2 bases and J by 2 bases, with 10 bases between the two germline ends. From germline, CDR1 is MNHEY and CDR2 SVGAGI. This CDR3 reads CASSYQQGAGNTIYF. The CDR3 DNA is TGTGCCAGCAGTTACCAACAGGGTGCTGGAAACACCATATATTTT.

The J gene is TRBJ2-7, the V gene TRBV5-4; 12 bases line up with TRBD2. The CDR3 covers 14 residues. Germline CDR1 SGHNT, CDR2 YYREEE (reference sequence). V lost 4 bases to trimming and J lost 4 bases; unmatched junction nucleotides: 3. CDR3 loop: CASSPLAGGYEQYF. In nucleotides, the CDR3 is TGTGCCAGCAGCCCCCTAGCGGGAGGGTACGAGCAGTACTTC.

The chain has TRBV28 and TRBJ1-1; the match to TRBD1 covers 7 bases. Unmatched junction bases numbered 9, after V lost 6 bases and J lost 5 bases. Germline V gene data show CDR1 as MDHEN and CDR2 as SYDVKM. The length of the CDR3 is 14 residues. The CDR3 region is CASSRTGGLTEAFF. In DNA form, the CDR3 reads TGTGCCAGCAGCCGGACAGGCGGTCTAACTGAAGCTTTCTTT.

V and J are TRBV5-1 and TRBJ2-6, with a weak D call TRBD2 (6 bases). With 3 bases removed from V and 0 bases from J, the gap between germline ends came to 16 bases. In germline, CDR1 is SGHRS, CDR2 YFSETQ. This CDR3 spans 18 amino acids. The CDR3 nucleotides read TGCGCCAGCAGCTCGCCGACAGCGGGCGTCTCTGGGGCCAACGTCCTGACTTTC. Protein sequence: CASSSPTAGVSGANVLTF.

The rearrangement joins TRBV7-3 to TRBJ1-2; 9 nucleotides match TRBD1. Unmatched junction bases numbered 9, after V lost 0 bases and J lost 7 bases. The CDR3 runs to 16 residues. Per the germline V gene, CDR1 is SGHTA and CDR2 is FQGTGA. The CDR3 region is CASSLTDTGGLGGYTF. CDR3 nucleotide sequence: TGTGCCAGCAGCTTAACGGATACAGGGGGCTTAGGTGGCTACACCTTC.

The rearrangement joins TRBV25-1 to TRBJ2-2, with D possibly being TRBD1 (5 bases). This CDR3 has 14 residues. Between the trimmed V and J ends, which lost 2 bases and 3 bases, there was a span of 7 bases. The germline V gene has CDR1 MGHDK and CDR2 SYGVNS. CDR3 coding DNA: TGTGCCAGCAGTGAACAGGGTTACACCGGGGAGCTGTTTTTT. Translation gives CASSEQGYTGELFF.

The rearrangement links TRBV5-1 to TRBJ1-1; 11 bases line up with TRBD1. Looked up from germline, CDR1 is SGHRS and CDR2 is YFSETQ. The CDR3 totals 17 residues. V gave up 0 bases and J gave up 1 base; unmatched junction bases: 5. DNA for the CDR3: TGCGCCAGCAGCTTGGGCGGACAGGGGGCCTGGAACACTGAAGCTTTCTTT. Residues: CASSLGGQGAWNTEAFF.

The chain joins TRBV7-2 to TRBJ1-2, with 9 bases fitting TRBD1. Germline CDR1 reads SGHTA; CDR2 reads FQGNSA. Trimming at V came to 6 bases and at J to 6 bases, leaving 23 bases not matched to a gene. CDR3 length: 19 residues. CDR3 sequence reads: CASSPMVGTGKNRWNGYTF. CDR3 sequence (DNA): TGTGCCAGCAGTCCCATGGTCGGGACAGGGAAAAACCGGTGGAATGGCTACACCTTC.

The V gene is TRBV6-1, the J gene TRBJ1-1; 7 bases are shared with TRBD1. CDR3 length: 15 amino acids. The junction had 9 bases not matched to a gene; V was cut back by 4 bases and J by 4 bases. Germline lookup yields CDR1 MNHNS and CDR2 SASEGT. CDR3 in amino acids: CASSVRTGIITEAFF. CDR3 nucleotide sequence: TGTGCCAGCAGTGTGAGGACAGGAATAATCACTGAAGCTTTCTTT.

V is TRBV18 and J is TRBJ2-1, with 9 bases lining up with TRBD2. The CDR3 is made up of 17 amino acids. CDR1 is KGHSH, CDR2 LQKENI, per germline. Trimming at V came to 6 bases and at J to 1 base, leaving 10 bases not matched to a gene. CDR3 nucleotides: TGTGCCAGCTCTCCGAAAGCTAGCGGGGATTCCTACAATGAGCAGTTCTTC. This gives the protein CASSPKASGDSYNEQFF.

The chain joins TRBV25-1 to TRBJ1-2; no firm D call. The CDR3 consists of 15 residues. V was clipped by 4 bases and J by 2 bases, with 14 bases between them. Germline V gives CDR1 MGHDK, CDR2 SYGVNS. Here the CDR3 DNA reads TGTGCCAGCAGTGGCTACGACACTTTCAACTATGGCTACACCTTC. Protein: CASSGYDTFNYGYTF.

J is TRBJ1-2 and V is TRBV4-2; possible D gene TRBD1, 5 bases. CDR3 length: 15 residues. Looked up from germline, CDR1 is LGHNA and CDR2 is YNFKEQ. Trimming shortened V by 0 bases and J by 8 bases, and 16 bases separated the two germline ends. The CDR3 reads CASSQDAPGVGGYTF. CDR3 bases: TGTGCCAGCAGCCAAGATGCCCCGGGGGTGGGAGGCTACACCTTC.